One TCR beta chain is described in this entry. This clonotype was detected many times. Its antigen is not yet known. No quality values exist for individual bases; no much larger clone is one base distant. A distance of 12 bases separates the germline ends of V and J, which lose 5 bases and 7 bases respectively. Measured from the cysteine to the phenylalanine, the CDR3 is 13 residues long. Only the CDR3 DNA is retained, 39 bases long and in frame from the first base. Interpreted using the paper, the treatment or condition label stands for: in vitro stimulation with specific CMV peptide epitopes to enrich CMV-specific T cells. Sequencing was carried out with an Illumina HiSeq 1500. TCRdb ran its own pipeline on the public reads, namely fastp trimming at Q25 and MiXCR clone calling, and kept in-frame beta chains. Identical CDR3 proteins give one entry, which carries the most common genes and DNA. The sample table lists 300,000 to 400,000 distinct CDR3 sequences, almost 30% of them with a count of one. The ten largest clones add up to around 19% of the sample.

This record belongs to a study of T cell repertoires in cytomegalovirus infection (dated by TCRdb to 2018 to 2020). As for the study more broadly: The peptide stimulations were aimed at well-studied HLA-B-restricted epitopes as well as recently identified HLA-C-restricted CMV epitopes, whose presentation resists viral immunomodulation. Donor HLA type was relevant to the analysis, as public TCR beta signatures indicated carriage of CMV infection together with the matching HLA type. Summary of the overall study and its limitations: The ex vivo response was dominated by HLA-C-restricted CMV-specific TCR beta clonotypes, which also provided the single most frequent clonotype in two of eight donors. Cumulative frequency of public TCR beta family members discriminated carriers of CMV infection plus the relevant HLA type in this cohort and an independent 352-donor cohort.

This specimen consisted of cultured PBMCs, obtained from culture after CMV antigen stimulation. The chain couples TRBV12-3 or TRBV12-4 to TRBJ1-3; the D gene identity is not certain. This receptor was obtained from a human donor in good health (CMV status not recorded). Some clones in this sample may be carry-over from other donors' samples. The CDR3 region has the sequence CASSRGLFNTIYF. The DNA sequence is as follows: TGTGCCAGCAGTCGAGGGCTATTTAACACCATATATTTT.